This T cell receptor beta chain was identified in a study of blood T cell repertoires in COVID-19. Study-level background: T cells, B-cell-depleted T cells, or PBMCs provided the cDNA or gDNA that served as material.

Source study methods: Counts of nucleated cells, estimated from reference gene primer amplification, were obtained. The protocol was immunoSEQ multiplex PCR, while the TCRdb copy is restricted to in-frame clones and leaves out a portion. The V and J calls and clone size are taken from that table; D and trimming were inferred from the DNA. Of about 98,000 clones listed, roughly 82% are singletons. The germline V gene encodes CDR1 LGHDT and CDR2 YNNKEL (reference sequence). This CDR3 region has 16 residues. V shed 0 bases and J shed 5 bases, with 15 bases lying between them. The receptor's source is a man aged 70-80 years with active or convalescent COVID-19. The chain couples TRBV3-1 (or the pseudogene TRBV3-2) to TRBJ2-3; possible D gene TRBD2, 7 bases. Sequences were obtained from peripheral blood. The DNA for the CDR3 is TGTGCCAGCAGCCAAGATCTGGCGGGGGCCGGAGATACGCAGTATTTT. This codes for CASSQDLAGAGDTQYF.